The entry that follows covers one T cell receptor beta chain sequence. Its antigen is unidentified. The data stem from a study of OX40 agonist ivuxolimab in advanced cancers. Overall study context: Three patients, one with hepatocellular carcinoma and two with cutaneous melanoma, responded partially. Points from the study as a whole: Those patients achieving a partial response at 0.1-3.0 mg/kg showed among the lowest clonal expansion.

TCRdb's table, derived via immunoSEQ multiplex PCR, lists solely in-frame clones and lacks some. The repertoire holds approximately 20,000 clones, with over 75% as singletons. Germline V CDR1 and CDR2: MNHNY, SVGAGI (reference sequence). The CDR3 is made up of 13 amino acids. The TCR originated in an adult with an advanced solid tumor such as melanoma, head and neck, liver or kidney cancer. The V and J genes are TRBV6-6 and TRBJ1-6; D might be TRBD1 (6 bases). The sequencing here drew on CD4+ or CD8+ T cells sorted from blood, taken in a trial of the OX40 agonist ivuxolimab. DNA for the CDR3: TGTGCTCCCCTCTTGGGGGGCAATTCACCCCTCCACTTT. Translating gives CAPLLGGNSPLHF.